These 18 T cell receptor beta chains originate from one sample sequenced in a study of memory CD4+ T cells and cytomegalovirus serostatus. Profiling relied on immunoSEQ multiplex PCR, and the TCRdb table lists in-frame clones only, not all of them. The sample lists roughly 48,000 clones; more than 70% were seen once. The sort gate was single viable CD3+CD4+CD8-CD45RO+ cells for memory CD4+ T cells. The source material was memory CD4+ T cells from blood. The receptor set was obtained from an adult in good health and CMV-seropositive.

In its sample, this clone was seen a few times. V usage is TRBV5-1 and J usage is TRBJ1-1; the match to TRBD1 covers 9 bases. Germline-derived CDR1 and CDR2 are SGHRS and YFSETQ. There are 15 residues in the CDR3. With 1 base clipped from V and 4 bases from J, the junction kept 5 bases outside the gene matches. Here the CDR3 DNA reads TGCGCCAGCAGCTTGTACGGGACAGGGACCACTGAAGCTTTCTTT. This encodes CASSLYGTGTTEAFF.

The V and J genes are TRBV6-6 and TRBJ1-1; D not resolved. The V gene lost 2 bases and the J gene lost 4 bases, with 17 bases spanning the gap. The CDR3 is made up of 16 amino acids. CDR1 is MNHNY and CDR2 is SVGAGI in the germline V gene (reference sequence). CDR3 DNA: TGTGCCAGCAGTTACGGGAGGGTCATACGGAGCACTGAAGCTTTCTTT. Translated, it gives CASSYGRVIRSTEAFF.

The rearrangement uses TRBV27 and TRBJ2-5; D possibly corresponds to TRBD2 (7 bases). The CDR3 is 16 residues long. The ends were cut back, 4 bases at V and 5 bases at J, with 20 bases in the middle. Germline CDR1 MNHEY, CDR2 SMNVEV (reference sequence). CDR3 sequence (DNA): TGTGCCAGCAGTTCACTCCTCCGGGGGGCGGAGGAGACCCAGTACTTC. Protein: CASSSLLRGAEETQYF.

This chain links TRBV28 with TRBJ2-7; 7 positions agree with TRBD2. Germline V gene lookup returns CDR1 MDHEN and CDR2 SYDVKM. V dropped 7 bases and J dropped 4; count of bases not matched to a gene: 10. The CDR3 totals 14 residues. The CDR3 DNA reads as TGTGCCAGCACCCCGGCTAGCGGCAGGTACGAGCAGTACTTC. Residues: CASTPASGRYEQYF.

This chain joins TRBV7-3 and TRBJ2-5, with 10 bases identical to TRBD2. Germline V lookup: CDR1 SGHTA, CDR2 FQGTGA. The CDR3 consists of 14 residues. V lost 5 bases and J lost 4; bases outside the gene matches: 4. The CDR3 reads CASSPAGGVETQYF. The CDR3, as DNA: TGTGCCAGCAGCCCAGCGGGAGGGGTAGAGACCCAGTACTTC.

The gene calls are TRBV27 and TRBJ2-1; 10 bases match TRBD1. V gave up 2 bases and J gave up 5 bases; unmatched junction bases: 9. This CDR3 is 17 amino acids long. The germline V gene has CDR1 MNHEY and CDR2 SMNVEV (reference sequence). CDR3 bases: TGTGCCAGCAGTTTAGTGGGACAGGGGAGTTGGAACAATGAGCAGTTCTTC. It specifies CASSLVGQGSWNNEQFF.

The gene calls are TRBV5-1 and TRBJ2-1; D may be TRBD2 (6 bases). The CDR3 length is 14 residues. The V gene lost 2 bases and the J gene lost 9 bases, with 15 bases spanning the gap. Germline CDR1 is SGHRS and CDR2 is YFSETQ. Here the CDR3 DNA reads TGCGCCAGCAGCTTACAACCTAGCGATGGTGAGCAGTTCTTC. It codes for CASSLQPSDGEQFF.

CDR3 sequence (DNA): TGTGCCAGCAGGGAAAACTCCTACGAGCAGTACTTC. It yields the protein CASRENSYEQYF. The V call is TRBV2, the J call TRBJ2-7; D unclear. Germline assignment: CDR1 SNHLY and CDR2 FYNNEI. The CDR3 contains 12 residues. Trimming took off 6 bases at V and 0 bases at J, with 6 bases between the two ends.

J is TRBJ1-1 and V is TRBV5-1; D remains ambiguous. Trimming removed 0 bases at V and 0 bases at J, with 9 bases between. The CDR3 is 15 residues long. Per the germline V gene, CDR1 is SGHRS and CDR2 is YFSETQ. The CDR3 DNA sequence: TGCGCCAGCAGCTTGGACAGCCTCATGAACACTGAAGCTTTCTTT. Amino acid sequence: CASSLDSLMNTEAFF.

The rearrangement uses TRBV15 and TRBJ1-1; 7 nucleotides match TRBD1. V lost 5 bases, J lost 5 bases, and 11 bases stayed unmatched. Germline assignment: CDR1 LNHNV and CDR2 YYDKDF (reference sequence). This CDR3 has 15 amino acids. CDR3 residues: CATSPSKGAMTEAFF. CDR3 coding DNA: TGTGCCACCAGCCCCTCCAAGGGGGCAATGACTGAAGCTTTCTTT. The whole variable domain, remainder taken from reference TRBV15 and TRBJ1-1, is DAMVIQNPRYQVTQFGKPVTLSCSQTLNHNVMYWYQQKSSQAPKLLFHYYDKDFNNEADTPDNFQSRRPNTSFCFLDIRSPGLGDTAMYLCATSPSKGAMTEAFFGQGTRLTVV.

The V and J genes are TRBV7-2 and TRBJ2-5, with D possibly being TRBD2 (6 bases). The germline gives CDR1 SGHTA, CDR2 FQGNSA. The CDR3 covers 13 residues. Trimming pared 5 bases from V and 2 bases from J, leaving 9 bases between. The chain's CDR3 is CASSRGRQETQYF. The CDR3, as DNA: TGTGCCAGCAGCCGGGGGAGACAAGAGACCCAGTACTTC.

This clone was picked up a small number of times. The V and J genes are TRBV2 and TRBJ2-3; TRBD2 matches at 8 bases. The junction had 6 bases not matched to a gene; V was cut back by 4 bases and J by 3 bases. The V gene's germline CDR1 is SNHLY and CDR2 FYNNEI. This CDR3 has 15 residues. The CDR3 DNA reads TGTGCCAGCAGTGTGACAGCGGGAGTGACAGATACGCAGTATTTT. Its translation is CASSVTAGVTDTQYF.

The chain couples TRBV30 to TRBJ1-5, with D maybe TRBD1 (5 bases). The V gene lost 7 bases and the J gene lost 6 bases, with 16 bases spanning the gap. This CDR3 comprises 13 residues. Germline V gene data show CDR1 as GTSNPN and CDR2 as SVGIG (reference sequence). This chain's CDR3 is CASGPPGGQPQHF. CDR3 DNA sequence: TGTGCCTCGGGACCTCCGGGAGGTCAGCCCCAGCATTTT.

This clone was counted once. J is TRBJ1-1 and V is TRBV29-1, with D unclear. Germline V CDR1 and CDR2: SQVTM, ANQGSEA. Trimming left V 4 bases short and J 8 bases short, with 11 bases between. The CDR3 has 11 amino acids. The CDR3 loop reads CSVVTGREAFF. The CDR3 DNA reads TGCAGCGTTGTTACGGGCAGGGAAGCTTTCTTT.

The chain has TRBV6-6 and TRBJ1-1; no clear D. Germline V gene data show CDR1 as MNHNY and CDR2 as SVGAGI (reference sequence). The CDR3 loop spans 9 amino acids. V lost 8 bases to trimming and J lost 7 bases, with 5 bases between them. CDR3 bases: TGTGCCAGCGGAGTTGAAGCTTTCTTT. Translated: CASGVEAFF.

In this sample, this clone turned up a few times. This chain connects TRBV5-1 to TRBJ1-1; D ambiguous. The germline CDR1 and CDR2 sequences are SGHRS and YFSETQ. The CDR3 extends over 13 amino acids. The V gene lost 0 bases and the J gene lost 0 bases, with 3 bases spanning the gap. The CDR3 DNA sequence: TGCGCCAGCAGCTTGGACATGAACACTGAAGCTTTCTTT. Its protein product is CASSLDMNTEAFF.

This chain connects TRBV30 to TRBJ2-1, with D tentatively TRBD1 (6 bases). V lost 3 bases and J 4 bases, leaving 7 bases between the germline ends. The germline gives CDR1 GTSNPN, CDR2 SVGIG (reference sequence). The CDR3 loop spans 12 amino acids. This CDR3 is CAWSRGYNEQFF. As DNA, the CDR3 is TGTGCCTGGAGCAGGGGATACAATGAGCAGTTCTTC.

V is TRBV30 and J is TRBJ1-5; the D is unclear. The CDR3 has 14 residues. Germline loops: CDR1 GTSNPN, CDR2 SVGIG (reference sequence). Trimming took 0 bases from V and 0 from J, leaving 6 bases between them. The CDR3 DNA reads as TGTGCCTGGAGTGTAATGTATAGCAATCAGCCCCAGCATTTT. It yields the protein CAWSVMYSNQPQHF.